Each of the 5 T cell receptor beta chains below was sequenced from the same sample in a study of Ad26.COV2.S vaccination and SARS-CoV-2 variants. The treatment is: roughly 18 received Ad26.COV2.S at low or high dose, single or two shots; about 5 received placebo; per-sample allocation not given. Following the first vaccine or placebo injection, samples were taken on day 63. Method: immunoSEQ multiplex PCR; TCRdb's copy keeps in-frame clones and lacks some. The sample shows 250,000 to 300,000 clones, over 75% of them seen only once. This specimen was peripheral blood, taken in a trial of Ad26.COV2.S vaccine versus placebo. The source is a person aged 18-60 years who received the Ad26.COV2.S COVID-19 vaccine or a placebo.

The rearrangement joins TRBV9 to TRBJ1-6; D remains ambiguous. CDR3 size: 14 residues. The germline CDR1 and CDR2 sequences are SGDLS and YYNGEE. The V end was cut by 0 bases, the J end by 7 bases, with 8 bases between. The CDR3 region is CASSVVAINSPLHF. In nucleotides, the CDR3 is TGTGCCAGCAGCGTAGTAGCTATCAATTCACCCCTCCACTTT. Variable domain in full (rest from reference TRBV9 and TRBJ1-6): DSGVTQTPKHLITATGQRVTLRCSPRSGDLSVYWYQQSLDQGLQFLIQYYNGEERAKGNILERFSAQQFPDLHSELNLSSLELGDSALYFCASSVVAINSPLHFGNGTRLTVT.

This sequence joins TRBV30 and TRBJ2-5, with 11 bases identical to TRBD1. V shed 1 base and J 3 bases; nucleotides not matched to a gene: 4. The CDR3 is made up of 15 amino acids. From germline, CDR1 is GTSNPN and CDR2 SVGIG (reference sequence). The CDR3 is CAWSAGQGAKETQYF. Here the CDR3 DNA reads TGTGCCTGGAGTGCAGGACAGGGGGCGAAAGAGACCCAGTACTTC. Full variable domain (remainder filled in from reference TRBV30 and TRBJ2-5): SQTIHQWPATLVQPVGSPLSLECTVEGTSNPNLYWYRQAAGRGLQLLFYSVGIGQISSEVPQNLSASRPQDRQFILSSKKLLLSDSGFYLCAWSAGQGAKETQYFGPGTRLLVL.

V and J are TRBV15 and TRBJ2-7, with 7 bases lining up with TRBD1. The CDR3 spans 15 residues. Germline values: CDR1 LNHNV, CDR2 YYDKDF (reference sequence). V trimming: 0 bases; J trimming: 6 bases; junction bases outside the gene matches: 8. DNA for the CDR3: TGTGCCACCAGCAGAGAGATGACAGGGCTCCTCGAGCAGTACTTC. Protein: CATSREMTGLLEQYF.

The V call is TRBV7-2, the J call TRBJ1-5, with 7 bases that match TRBD1. Germline V lookup: CDR1 SGHTA, CDR2 FQGNSA. V was clipped by 5 bases and J by 6 bases; unmatched bases: 13. CDR3 length equals 16 residues. The CDR3 reads CASSITGTVVFQPQHF. The CDR3 nucleotides are TGTGCCAGCAGCATTACCGGGACAGTAGTTTTTCAGCCCCAGCATTTT.

V is TRBV13 and J is TRBJ2-5, with a weak D call TRBD2 (6 bases). V was pared by 3 bases and J by 2 bases, with 19 bases between. CDR3 size: 17 residues. Germline V gene sequence: CDR1 PRHDT, CDR2 FYEKMQ (reference sequence). DNA for the CDR3: TGTGCCAGCAGCTTCTTTTGGGGGGTGGCGTCTCAAGAGACCCAGTACTTC. Protein sequence: CASSFFWGVASQETQYF.